Ten or more counts support the clone carrying this T cell receptor (beta chain). Its specificity is unknown. The data stem from a study of T cells in Graves' hyperthyroidism and ophthalmopathy. Study-wide results and caveats: Through a model of 13 V-J features, ophthalmopathy was separated from stable hyperthyroidism.

The germline gives CDR1 SGHVS, CDR2 FQNEAQ. With V trimmed by 5 bases and J by 3 bases, 17 bases remained unmatched. The CDR3 is 18 amino acids. Uncontrolled infection, other autoimmune disease, pregnancy or lactation barred patients from enrollment. Clinical symptoms, serum thyroxine, TRAb, thyroid ultrasound and orbital computed tomography informed diagnoses. The PBMCs studied were ones that came from 9 to 10 ml fresh peripheral blood. RNA transcripts served as the template for amplifying TCR beta CDR3 regions. With the HTBI primer set, the TCR CDR3 went through a first round of RT-PCR. A single record per CDR3 protein comes from TCRdb applying MiXCR to the multiplex PCR reads. Among about 600,000 distinct CDR3 sequences, approximately 15% were seen once, and the ten largest hold approximately 6.4%.

Input material: blood. This TCR derives from a young woman with Graves' ophthalmopathy. The chain employs TRBV7-8 and TRBJ2-5; 8 bases are a match to TRBD2. CDR3 residues: CASSIGLASREIEETQYF. Here the CDR3 DNA reads TGTGCCAGCAGCATCGGACTAGCATCACGGGAGATTGAAGAGACCCAGTACTTC. Filled out from reference TRBV7-8 and TRBJ2-5, the complete variable domain reads GAGVSQSPRYKVAKRGQDVALRCDPISGHVSLFWYQQALGQGPEFLTYFQNEAQLDKSGLPSDRFFAERPEGSVSTLKIQRTQQEDSAVYLCASSIGLASREIEETQYFGPGTRLLVL.